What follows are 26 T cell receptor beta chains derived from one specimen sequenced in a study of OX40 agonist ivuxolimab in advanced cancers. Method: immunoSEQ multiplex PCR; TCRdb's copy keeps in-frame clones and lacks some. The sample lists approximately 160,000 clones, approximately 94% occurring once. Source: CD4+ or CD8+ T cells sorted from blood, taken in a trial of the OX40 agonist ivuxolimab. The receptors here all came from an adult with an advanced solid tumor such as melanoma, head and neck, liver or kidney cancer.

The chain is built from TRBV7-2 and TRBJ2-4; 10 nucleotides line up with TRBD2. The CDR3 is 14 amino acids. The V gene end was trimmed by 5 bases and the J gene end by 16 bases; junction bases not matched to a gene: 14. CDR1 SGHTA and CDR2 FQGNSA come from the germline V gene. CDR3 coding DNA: TGTGCCAGCAGCCCCCCGGGCGAGCGGGAGGGCCGATACTTC. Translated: CASSPPGEREGRYF.

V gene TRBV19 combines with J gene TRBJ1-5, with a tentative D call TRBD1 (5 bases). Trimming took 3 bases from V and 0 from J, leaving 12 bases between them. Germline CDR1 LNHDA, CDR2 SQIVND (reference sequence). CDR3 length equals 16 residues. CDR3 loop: CASSIRGRVSNQPQHF. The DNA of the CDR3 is TGTGCCAGTAGTATCCGCGGCAGGGTTAGCAATCAGCCCCAGCATTTT.

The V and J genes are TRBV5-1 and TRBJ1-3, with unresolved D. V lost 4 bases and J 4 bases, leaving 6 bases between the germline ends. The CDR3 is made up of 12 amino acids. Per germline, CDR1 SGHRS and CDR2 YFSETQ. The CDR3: CASSPLGNTIYF. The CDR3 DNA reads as TGCGCCAGCAGCCCGCTGGGAAACACCATATATTTT.

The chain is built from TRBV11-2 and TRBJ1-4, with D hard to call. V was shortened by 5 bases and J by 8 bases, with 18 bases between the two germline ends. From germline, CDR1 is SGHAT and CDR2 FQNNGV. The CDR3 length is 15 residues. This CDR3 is CASSPRTATREKLFF. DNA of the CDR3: TGTGCCAGCAGCCCCCGGACGGCCACCCGGGAAAAACTGTTTTTT. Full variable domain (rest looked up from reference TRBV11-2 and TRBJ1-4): EAGVAQSPRYKIIEKRQSVAFWCNPISGHATLYWYQQILGQGPKLLIQFQNNGVVDDSQLPKDRFSAERLKGVDSTLKIQPAKLEDSAVYLCASSPRTATREKLFFGSGTQLSVL.

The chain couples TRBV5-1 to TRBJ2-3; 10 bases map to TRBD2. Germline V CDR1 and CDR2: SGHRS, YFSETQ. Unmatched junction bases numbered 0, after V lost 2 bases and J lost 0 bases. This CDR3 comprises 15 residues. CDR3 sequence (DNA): TGCGCCAGCAGCTTTAGCGGGGGGAGCACAGATACGCAGTATTTT. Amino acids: CASSFSGGSTDTQYF.

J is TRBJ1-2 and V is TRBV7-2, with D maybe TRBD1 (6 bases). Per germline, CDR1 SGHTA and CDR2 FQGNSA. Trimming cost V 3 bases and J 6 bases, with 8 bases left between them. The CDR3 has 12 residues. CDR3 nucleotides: TGTGCCAGCAGCTTGCGGGGGCATGGCTACACCTTC. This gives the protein CASSLRGHGYTF.

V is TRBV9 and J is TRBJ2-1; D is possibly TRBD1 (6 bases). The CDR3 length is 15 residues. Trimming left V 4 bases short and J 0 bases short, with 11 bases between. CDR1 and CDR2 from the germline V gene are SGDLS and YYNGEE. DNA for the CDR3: TGTGCCAGCAGCCGGGACATGAGCTCCTACAATGAGCAGTTCTTC. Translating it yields CASSRDMSSYNEQFF. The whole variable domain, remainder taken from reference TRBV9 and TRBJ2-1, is DSGVTQTPKHLITATGQRVTLRCSPRSGDLSVYWYQQSLDQGLQFLIQYYNGEERAKGNILERFSAQQFPDLHSELNLSSLELGDSALYFCASSRDMSSYNEQFFGPGTRLTVL.

For the CDR3, the DNA is TGTGCCAGCAGTGATGGATGGAAGGTTGGTACAGATACGCAGTATTTT. Protein sequence: CASSDGWKVGTDTQYF. The chain carries TRBV2 and TRBJ2-3, with D uncertain. V was pared by 3 bases and J by 3 bases, with 16 bases between. Germline V gives CDR1 SNHLY, CDR2 FYNNEI. The CDR3 runs 16 residues.

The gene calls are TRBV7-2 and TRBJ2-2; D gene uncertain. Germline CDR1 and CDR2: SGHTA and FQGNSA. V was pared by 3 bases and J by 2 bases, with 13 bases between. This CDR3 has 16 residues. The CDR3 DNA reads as TGTGCCAGCAGCTTTGGACCCCGCGTAAACACCGGGGAGCTGTTTTTT. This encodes CASSFGPRVNTGELFF.

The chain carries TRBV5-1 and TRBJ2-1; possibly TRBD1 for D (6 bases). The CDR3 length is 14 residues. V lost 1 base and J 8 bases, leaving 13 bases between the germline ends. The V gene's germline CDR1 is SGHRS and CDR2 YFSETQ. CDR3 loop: CASSLNAGVYEQFF. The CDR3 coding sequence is TGCGCCAGCAGCTTGAACGCAGGGGTATATGAGCAGTTCTTC.

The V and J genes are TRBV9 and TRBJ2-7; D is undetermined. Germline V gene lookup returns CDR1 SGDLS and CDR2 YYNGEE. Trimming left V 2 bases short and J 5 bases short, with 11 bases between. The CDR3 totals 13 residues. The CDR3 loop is CASSVGVGDEQYF. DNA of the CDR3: TGTGCCAGCAGCGTTGGGGTTGGGGACGAGCAGTACTTC.

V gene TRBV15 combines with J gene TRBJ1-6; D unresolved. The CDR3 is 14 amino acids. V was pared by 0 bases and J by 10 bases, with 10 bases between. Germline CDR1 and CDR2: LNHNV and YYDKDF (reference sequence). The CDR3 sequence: CATSREWGRSPLHF. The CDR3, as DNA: TGTGCCACCAGCAGAGAATGGGGAAGGTCACCCCTCCACTTT.

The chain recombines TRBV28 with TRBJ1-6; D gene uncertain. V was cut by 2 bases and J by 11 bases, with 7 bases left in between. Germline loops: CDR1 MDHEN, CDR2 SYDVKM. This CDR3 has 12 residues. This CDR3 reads CASSLMGPPLHF. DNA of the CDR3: TGTGCCAGCAGTTTAATGGGTCCACCCCTCCACTTT.

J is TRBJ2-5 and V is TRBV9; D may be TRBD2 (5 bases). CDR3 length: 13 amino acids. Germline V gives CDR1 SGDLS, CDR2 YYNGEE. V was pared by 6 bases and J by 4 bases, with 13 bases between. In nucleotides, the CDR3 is TGTGCCAGCAACCCGGGCGGGCGAGAGACCCAGTACTTC. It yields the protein CASNPGGRETQYF.

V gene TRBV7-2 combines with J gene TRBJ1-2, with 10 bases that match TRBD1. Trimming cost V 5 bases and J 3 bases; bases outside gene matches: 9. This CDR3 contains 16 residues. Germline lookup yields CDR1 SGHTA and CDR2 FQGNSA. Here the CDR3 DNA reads TGTGCCAGCAGCGGACGACAGGGGGCGCTTGACTATGGCTACACCTTC. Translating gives CASSGRQGALDYGYTF.

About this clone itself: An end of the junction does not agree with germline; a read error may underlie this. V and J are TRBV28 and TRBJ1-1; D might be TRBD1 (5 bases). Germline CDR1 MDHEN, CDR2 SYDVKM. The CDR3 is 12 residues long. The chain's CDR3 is CASSLQSTGTNF. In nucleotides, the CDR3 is TGTGCCAGCAGTCTCCAATCGACCGGGACGAACTTT.

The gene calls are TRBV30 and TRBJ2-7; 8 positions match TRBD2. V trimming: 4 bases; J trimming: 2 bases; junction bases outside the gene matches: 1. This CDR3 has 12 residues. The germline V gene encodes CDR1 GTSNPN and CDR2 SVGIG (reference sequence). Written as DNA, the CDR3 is TGTGCCTGGAACGGGGGGGCCTACGAGCAGTACTTC. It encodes CAWNGGAYEQYF. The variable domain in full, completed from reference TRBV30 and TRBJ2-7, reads SQTIHQWPATLVQPVGSPLSLECTVEGTSNPNLYWYRQAAGRGLQLLFYSVGIGQISSEVPQNLSASRPQDRQFILSSKKLLLSDSGFYLCAWNGGAYEQYFGPGTRLTVT.

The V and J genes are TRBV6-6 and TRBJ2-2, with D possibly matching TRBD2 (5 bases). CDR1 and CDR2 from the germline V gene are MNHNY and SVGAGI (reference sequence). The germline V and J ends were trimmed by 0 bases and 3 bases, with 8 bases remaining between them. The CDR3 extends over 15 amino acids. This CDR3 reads CASSYSTTYTGELFF. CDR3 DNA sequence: TGTGCCAGCAGTTACTCGACTACTTACACCGGGGAGCTGTTTTTT.

CDR3 nucleotide sequence: TGTGCCAGCAGCCTGGGGCCTCCGGGCACAGATACGCAGTATTTT. Translating it yields CASSLGPPGTDTQYF. The V call is TRBV4-2, the J call TRBJ2-3; a possible D gene is TRBD1 (5 bases). Germline CDR1 reads LGHNA; CDR2 reads YNFKEQ. This CDR3 has 15 residues. Trimming took off 4 bases at V and 1 base at J, with 12 bases between the two ends.

The CDR3 DNA reads TGTGCCATCAGTGAGGACAGCGAGACCCAGTACTTC. Protein product: CAISEDSETQYF. The chain joins TRBV10-3 to TRBJ2-5; D possibly corresponds to TRBD1 (5 bases). The CDR3 has 12 residues. In germline, CDR1 is ENHRY, CDR2 SYGVKD. Deletions cut 2 bases from V and 5 bases from J, with 6 bases between.

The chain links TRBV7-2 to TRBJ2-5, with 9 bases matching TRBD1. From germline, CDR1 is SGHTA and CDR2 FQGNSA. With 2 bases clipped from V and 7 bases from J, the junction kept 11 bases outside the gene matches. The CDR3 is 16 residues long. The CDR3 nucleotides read TGTGCCAGCAGCTTACCCCTCTACAGGGGGCCCGGGACCCAGTACTTC. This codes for CASSLPLYRGPGTQYF.

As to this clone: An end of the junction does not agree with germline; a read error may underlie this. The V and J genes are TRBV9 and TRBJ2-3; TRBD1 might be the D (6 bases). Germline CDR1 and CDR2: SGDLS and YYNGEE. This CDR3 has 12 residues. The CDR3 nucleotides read TGTGCCAGCAGCGTAGGGACAGAGACGCAGTATTTT. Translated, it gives CASSVGTETQYF.

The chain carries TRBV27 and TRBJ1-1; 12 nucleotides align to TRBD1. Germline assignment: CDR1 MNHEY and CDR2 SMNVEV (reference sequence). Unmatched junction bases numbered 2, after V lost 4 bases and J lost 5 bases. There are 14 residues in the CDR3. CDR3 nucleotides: TGTGCCAGCAGTTCGGGACAGGGGGCAACTGAAGCTTTCTTT. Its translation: CASSSGQGATEAFF.

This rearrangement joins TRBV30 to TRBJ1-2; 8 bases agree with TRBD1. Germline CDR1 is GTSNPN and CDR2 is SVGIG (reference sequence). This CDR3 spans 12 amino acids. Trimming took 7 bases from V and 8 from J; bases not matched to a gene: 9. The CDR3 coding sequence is TGTGCCTCAACAGGGGGTCGGGTCGGCTACACCTTC. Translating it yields CASTGGRVGYTF.

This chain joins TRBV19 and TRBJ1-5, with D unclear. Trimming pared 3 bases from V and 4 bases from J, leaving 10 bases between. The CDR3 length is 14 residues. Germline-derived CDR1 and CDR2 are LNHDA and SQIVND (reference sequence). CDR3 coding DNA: TGTGCCAGTAGTATTAGTGTTTCAAATCAGCCCCAGCATTTT. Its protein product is CASSISVSNQPQHF. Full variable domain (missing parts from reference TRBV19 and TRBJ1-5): DGGITQSPKYLFRKEGQNVTLSCEQNLNHDAMYWYRQDPGQGLRLIYYSQIVNDFQKGDIAEGYSVSREKKESFPLTVTSAQKNPTAFYLCASSISVSNQPQHFGDGTRLSIL.

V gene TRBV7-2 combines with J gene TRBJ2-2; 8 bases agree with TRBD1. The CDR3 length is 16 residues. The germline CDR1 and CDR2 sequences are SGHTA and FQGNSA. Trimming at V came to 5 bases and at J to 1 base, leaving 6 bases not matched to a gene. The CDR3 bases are TGTGCCAGCAGCCCCCGTGGACAGGGGAACACCGGGGAGCTGTTTTTT. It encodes CASSPRGQGNTGELFF.